Sequencing of this T cell receptor (beta chain) was carried out in a study of blood T cell repertoires in COVID-19. About the study: COVID-19 samples, acute and convalescent, were from the United States, Italy and Spain. Sample material is recorded as cDNA or gDNA derived from T cells, B-cell-depleted T cells, or PBMCs.

Method: immunoSEQ multiplex PCR; TCRdb's copy keeps in-frame clones and lacks some. The sample carries some 120,000 clones, approximately 81% recorded once. Trimming took 1 base from V and 10 from J, leaving 8 bases between them. The CDR3 length is 12 residues. Germline-derived CDR1 and CDR2 are SGHRS and YFSETQ. The sequence was obtained from a man in his forties with active or convalescent COVID-19. The specimen sequenced was peripheral blood. This chain uses TRBV5-1 with TRBJ2-2; no firm D call. In DNA, the CDR3 is TGCGCCAGCAGCTTGAATCCGGTGGAGCTGTTTTTT. This codes for CASSLNPVELFF.